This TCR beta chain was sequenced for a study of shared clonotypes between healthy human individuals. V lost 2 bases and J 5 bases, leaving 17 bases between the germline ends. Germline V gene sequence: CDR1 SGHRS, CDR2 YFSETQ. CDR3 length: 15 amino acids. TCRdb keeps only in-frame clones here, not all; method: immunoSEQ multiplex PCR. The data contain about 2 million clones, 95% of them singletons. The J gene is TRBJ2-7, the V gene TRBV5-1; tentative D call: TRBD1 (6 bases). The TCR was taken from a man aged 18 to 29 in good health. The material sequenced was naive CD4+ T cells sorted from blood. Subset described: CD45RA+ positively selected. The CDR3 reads CASSFNRELGNEQYF. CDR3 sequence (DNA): TGCGCCAGCAGCTTCAACAGGGAGCTGGGCAACGAGCAGTACTTC.